This T cell receptor (beta chain) came from a study of human T cells and chemical hapten exposure. As to time point: patch test 3, about 24 weeks after DPC sensitization. Treatment specified: therapeutic diphenylcyclopropenone sensitization with weekly scalp DPC. Each CDR3 protein gets one entry after TCRdb re-called the RACE reads with MiXCR. Here the sample spans more than 150,000 distinct CDR3 sequences, 24% being singletons. This clonotype has more than one count but fewer than ten. The CDR3 is 14 residues long. The germline V gene has CDR1 SGHRS and CDR2 YFSETQ. With 4 bases removed from V and 5 bases from J, the gap between germline ends came to 16 bases.

This specimen was whole blood, taken in connection with sensitization to the hapten diphenylcyclopropenone (DPC). This clonotype was sampled from a woman aged 40 to 55 with alopecia areata. Some clones in this sample may be carry-over from other donors' samples. The genes are TRBV5-1 and TRBJ2-7; D is unclear. CDR3 amino acids: CASSDLVSVNEQYF. The CDR3 DNA follows: TGCGCCAGCAGCGATCTCGTTTCGGTGAACGAGCAGTACTTC.